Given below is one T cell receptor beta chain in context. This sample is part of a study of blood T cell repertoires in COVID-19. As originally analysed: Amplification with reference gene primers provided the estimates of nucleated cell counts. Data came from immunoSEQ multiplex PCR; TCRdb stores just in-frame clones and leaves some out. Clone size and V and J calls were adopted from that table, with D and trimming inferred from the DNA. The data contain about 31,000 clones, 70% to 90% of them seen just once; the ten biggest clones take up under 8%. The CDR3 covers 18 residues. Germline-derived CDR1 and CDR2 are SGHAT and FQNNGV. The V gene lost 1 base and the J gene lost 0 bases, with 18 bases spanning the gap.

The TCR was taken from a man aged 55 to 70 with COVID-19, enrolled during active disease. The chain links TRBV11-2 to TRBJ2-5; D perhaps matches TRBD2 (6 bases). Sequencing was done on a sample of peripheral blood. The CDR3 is CASSLGRQASAYQETQYF. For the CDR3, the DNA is TGTGCCAGCAGCTTAGGGAGGCAGGCTAGCGCGTACCAAGAGACCCAGTACTTC.